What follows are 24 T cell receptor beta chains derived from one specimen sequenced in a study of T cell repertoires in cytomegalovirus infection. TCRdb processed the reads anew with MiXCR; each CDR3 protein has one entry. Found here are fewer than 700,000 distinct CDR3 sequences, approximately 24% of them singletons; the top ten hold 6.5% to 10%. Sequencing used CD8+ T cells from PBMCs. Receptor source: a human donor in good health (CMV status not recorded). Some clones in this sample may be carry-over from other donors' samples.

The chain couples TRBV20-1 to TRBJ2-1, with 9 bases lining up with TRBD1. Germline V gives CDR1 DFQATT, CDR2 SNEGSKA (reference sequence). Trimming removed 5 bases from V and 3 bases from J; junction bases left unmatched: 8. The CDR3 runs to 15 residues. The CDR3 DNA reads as TGCAGTGCTTCCGGGACAGGGAATGACTACAATGAGCAGTTCTTC. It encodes CSASGTGNDYNEQFF.

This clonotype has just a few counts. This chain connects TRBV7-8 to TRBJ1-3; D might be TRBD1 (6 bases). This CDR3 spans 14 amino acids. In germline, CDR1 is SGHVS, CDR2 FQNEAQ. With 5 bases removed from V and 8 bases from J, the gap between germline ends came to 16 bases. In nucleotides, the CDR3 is TGTGCCAGCAGCGAAGCACAGGGAGGATACACCATATATTTT. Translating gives CASSEAQGGYTIYF.

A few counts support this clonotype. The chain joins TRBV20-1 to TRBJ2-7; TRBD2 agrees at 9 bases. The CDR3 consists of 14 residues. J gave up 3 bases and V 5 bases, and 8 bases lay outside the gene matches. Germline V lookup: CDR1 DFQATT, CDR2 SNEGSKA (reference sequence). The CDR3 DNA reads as TGCAGTGCTCGGACTAGCGCAAGCTACTACGAGCAGTACTTC. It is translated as CSARTSASYYEQYF.

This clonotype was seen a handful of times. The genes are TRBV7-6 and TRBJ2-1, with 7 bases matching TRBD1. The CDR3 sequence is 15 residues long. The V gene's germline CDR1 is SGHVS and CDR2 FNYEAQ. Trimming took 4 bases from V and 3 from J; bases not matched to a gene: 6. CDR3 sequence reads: CASSSTGANYNEQFF. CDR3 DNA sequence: TGTGCCAGCAGCTCCACAGGGGCCAACTACAATGAGCAGTTCTTC.

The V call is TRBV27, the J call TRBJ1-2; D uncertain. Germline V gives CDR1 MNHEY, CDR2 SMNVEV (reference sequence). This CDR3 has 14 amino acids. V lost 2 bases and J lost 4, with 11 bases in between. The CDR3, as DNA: TGTGCCAGCAGTTTAATGGCGGGAAGCTATGGCTACACCTTC. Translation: CASSLMAGSYGYTF.

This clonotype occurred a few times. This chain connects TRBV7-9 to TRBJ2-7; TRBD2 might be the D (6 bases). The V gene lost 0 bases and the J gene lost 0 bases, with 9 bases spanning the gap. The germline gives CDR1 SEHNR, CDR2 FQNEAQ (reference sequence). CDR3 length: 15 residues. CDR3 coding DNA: TGTGCCAGCAGCTTAGCTAGGACTAACTCCTACGAGCAGTACTTC. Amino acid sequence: CASSLARTNSYEQYF.

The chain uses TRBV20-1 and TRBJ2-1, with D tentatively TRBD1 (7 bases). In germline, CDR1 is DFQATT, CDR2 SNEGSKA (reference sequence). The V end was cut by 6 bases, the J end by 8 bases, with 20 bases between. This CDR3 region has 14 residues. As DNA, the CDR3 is TGCAGTGCCAAAGCAGGAGGGGGCGGGGATGAGCAGTTCTTC. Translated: CSAKAGGGGDEQFF.

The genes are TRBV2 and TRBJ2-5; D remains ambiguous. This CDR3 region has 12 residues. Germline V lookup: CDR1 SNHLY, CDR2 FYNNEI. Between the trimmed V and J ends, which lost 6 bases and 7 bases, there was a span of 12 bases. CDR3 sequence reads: CASRGRLATQYF. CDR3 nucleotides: TGTGCCAGCAGAGGGCGATTGGCGACCCAGTACTTC.

The CDR3 spells CASSGETGREQYV. CDR3 coding DNA: TGTGCCAGCAGTGGGGAGACAGGGAGGGAGCAGTACGTC. The genes are TRBV6-2 or TRBV6-3 and TRBJ2-7; tentative D call: TRBD1 (7 bases). Trimming removed 5 bases from V and 7 bases from J, with 15 bases in between. CDR3 size: 13 residues. CDR1 is MNHEY and CDR2 is SVGEGT in the germline V gene.

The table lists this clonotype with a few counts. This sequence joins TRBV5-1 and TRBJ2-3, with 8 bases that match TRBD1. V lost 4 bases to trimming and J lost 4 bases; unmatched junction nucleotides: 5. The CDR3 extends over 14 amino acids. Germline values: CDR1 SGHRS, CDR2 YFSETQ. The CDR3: CASSVGQGPDTQYF. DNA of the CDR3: TGCGCCAGCAGCGTTGGACAGGGCCCAGATACGCAGTATTTT. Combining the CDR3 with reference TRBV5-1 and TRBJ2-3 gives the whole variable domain KAGVTQTPRYLIKTRGQQVTLSCSPISGHRSVSWYQQTPGQGLQFLFEYFSETQRNKGNFPGRFSGRQFSNSRSEMNVSTLELGDSALYLCASSVGQGPDTQYFGPGTRLTVL.

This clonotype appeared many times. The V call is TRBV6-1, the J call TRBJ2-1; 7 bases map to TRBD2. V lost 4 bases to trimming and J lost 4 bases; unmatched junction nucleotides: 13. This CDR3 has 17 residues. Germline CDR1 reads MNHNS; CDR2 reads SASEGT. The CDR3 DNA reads TGTGCCAGCAGTGCCTCCCCCGCGGGGGTCTCATACAATGAGCAGTTCTTC. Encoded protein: CASSASPAGVSYNEQFF.

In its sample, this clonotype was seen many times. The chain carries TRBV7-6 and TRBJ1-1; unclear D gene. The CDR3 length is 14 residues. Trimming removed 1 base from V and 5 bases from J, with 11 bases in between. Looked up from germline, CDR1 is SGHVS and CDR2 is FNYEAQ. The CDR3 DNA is TGTGCCAGCAGCTTAGAGGTGGTTTGGACTGAAGCTTTCTTT. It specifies CASSLEVVWTEAFF.

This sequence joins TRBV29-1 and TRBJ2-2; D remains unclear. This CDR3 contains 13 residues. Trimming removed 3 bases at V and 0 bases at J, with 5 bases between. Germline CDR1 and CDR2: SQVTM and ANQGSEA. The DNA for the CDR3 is TGCAGCGTTGATGCAGCGAACACCGGGGAGCTGTTTTTT. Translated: CSVDAANTGELFF.

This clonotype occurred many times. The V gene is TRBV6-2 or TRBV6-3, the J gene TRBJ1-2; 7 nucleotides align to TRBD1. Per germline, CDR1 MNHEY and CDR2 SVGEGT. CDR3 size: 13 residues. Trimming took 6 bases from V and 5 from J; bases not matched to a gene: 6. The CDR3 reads CASSPDRDYGYTF. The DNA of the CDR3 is TGTGCCAGCAGCCCCGACAGGGATTATGGCTACACCTTC.

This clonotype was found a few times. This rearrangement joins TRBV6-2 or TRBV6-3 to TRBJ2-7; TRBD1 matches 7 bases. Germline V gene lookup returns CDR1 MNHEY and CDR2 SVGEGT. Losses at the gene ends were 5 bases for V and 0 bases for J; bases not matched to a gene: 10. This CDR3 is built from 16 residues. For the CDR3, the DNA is TGTGCCAGCAGTGGTAGAACAGGGGTTTGCTCCTACGAGCAGTACGTC. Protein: CASSGRTGVCSYEQYV.

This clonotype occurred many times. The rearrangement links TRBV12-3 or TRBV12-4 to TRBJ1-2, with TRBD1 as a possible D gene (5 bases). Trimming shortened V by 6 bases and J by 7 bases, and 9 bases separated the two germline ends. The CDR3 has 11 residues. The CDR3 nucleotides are TGTGCCAGCAGCCCTGGGGGTGGCTACACCTTC. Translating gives CASSPGGGYTF.

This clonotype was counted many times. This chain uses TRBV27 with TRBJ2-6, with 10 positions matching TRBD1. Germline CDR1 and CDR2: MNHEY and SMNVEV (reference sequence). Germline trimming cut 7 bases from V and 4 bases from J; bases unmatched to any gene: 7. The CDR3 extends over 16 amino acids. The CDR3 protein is CASKPGTGAGANVLTF. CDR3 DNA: TGTGCCAGCAAACCCGGGACAGGGGCCGGGGCCAACGTCCTGACTTTC.

The CDR3 nucleotides are TGCGCCAGCAGCTTGGAAGTCATAGACGATACGCAGTATTTT. Amino acids: CASSLEVIDDTQYF. The chain is built from TRBV5-1 and TRBJ2-3, with unresolved D. Trimming took 0 bases from V and 6 from J, leaving 11 bases between them. There are 14 residues in the CDR3. CDR1 and CDR2 (germline): SGHRS, YFSETQ.

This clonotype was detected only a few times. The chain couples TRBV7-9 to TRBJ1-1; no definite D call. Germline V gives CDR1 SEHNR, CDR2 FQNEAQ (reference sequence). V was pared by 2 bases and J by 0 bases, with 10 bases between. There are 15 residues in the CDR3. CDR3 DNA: TGTGCCAGCAGCTTAATCGGCAGGATGAACACTGAAGCTTTCTTT. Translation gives CASSLIGRMNTEAFF.

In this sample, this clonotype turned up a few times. CDR3 sequence: CASSTSTSGVNSYEQYF. The CDR3 region has the DNA TGTGCCAGCAGCACCTCGACTAGCGGGGTGAACTCCTACGAGCAGTACTTC. This chain uses TRBV7-9 with TRBJ2-7; 11 nucleotides align to TRBD2. The V gene end was trimmed by 5 bases and the J gene end by 0 bases; junction bases not matched to a gene: 9. The germline V gene encodes CDR1 SEHNR and CDR2 FQNEAQ (reference sequence). The CDR3 runs 17 residues.

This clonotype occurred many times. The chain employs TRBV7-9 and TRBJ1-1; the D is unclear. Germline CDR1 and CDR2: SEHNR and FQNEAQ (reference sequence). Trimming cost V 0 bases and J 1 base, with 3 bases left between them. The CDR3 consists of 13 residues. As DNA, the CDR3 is TGTGCCAGCAGCTTAGCAGGGAACACTGAAGCTTTCTTT. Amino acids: CASSLAGNTEAFF.

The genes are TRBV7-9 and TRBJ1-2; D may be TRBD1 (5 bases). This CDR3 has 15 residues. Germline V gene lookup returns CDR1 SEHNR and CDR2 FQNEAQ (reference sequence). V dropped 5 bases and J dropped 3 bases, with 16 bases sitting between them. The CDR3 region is CASSLDSGTDYGYTF. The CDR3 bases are TGTGCCAGCAGCCTAGATAGTGGGACGGACTATGGCTACACCTTC.

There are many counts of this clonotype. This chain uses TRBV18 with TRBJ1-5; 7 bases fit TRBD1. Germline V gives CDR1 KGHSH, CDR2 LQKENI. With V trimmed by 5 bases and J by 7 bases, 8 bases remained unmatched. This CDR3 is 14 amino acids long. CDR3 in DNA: TGTGCCAGCTCATCCGGGACAGCGAGCCAGCCCCAGCATTTT. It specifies CASSSGTASQPQHF.

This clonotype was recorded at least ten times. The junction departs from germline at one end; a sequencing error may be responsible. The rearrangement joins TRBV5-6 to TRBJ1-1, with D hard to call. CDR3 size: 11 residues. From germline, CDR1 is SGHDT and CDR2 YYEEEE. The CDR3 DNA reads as TGTGCCAGCAGCTTTAACAGTGAAGCTTTCTTT. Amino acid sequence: CASSFNSEAFF.